This T cell receptor beta chain originates from a study of naive and memory T cell subsets. This clonotype was seen repeatedly, ten times or more. As yet, its antigen is unknown. General study points: The RNA method is potentially sensitive to activation and differentiation changes.

V dropped 4 bases and J dropped 8 bases, with 8 bases sitting between them. This CDR3 is built from 10 residues. Germline CDR1 SQVTM, CDR2 ANQGSEA. Ligated cDNA underwent four rounds of PCR with nested alpha and beta constant region primers and SP2. TCRdb used MiXCR to reprocess the 5' RACE reads, holding one entry per CDR3 protein. The table records approximately 49,000 distinct CDR3 sequences, about 4.8% of them present only once. TCR cDNA received a 3' ligated oligonucleotide that carried a UMI. Whole blood, 2 to 2.5 ml, came from adult healthy volunteers. Unsorted total RNA, about 1 to 1,100 ng, was DNase treated before reverse transcription.

The source is a female donor in good health. This chain joins TRBV29-1 and TRBJ1-1; unclear D gene. Here the CDR3 reads CSVGAEEAFF. The CDR3 nucleotides are TGCAGCGTTGGGGCAGAAGAAGCTTTCTTT.